Listed below are T cell receptor beta chains from one sample, sequenced in a study of blood T cells in healthy people across ages. TCRdb processed the 5' RACE reads anew with MiXCR; each CDR3 protein has one entry. This table has 1.5 million to 2 million distinct CDR3 sequences, 30% to 35% appearing once. The specimen was blood. These receptor sequences come from a woman aged 25 to 39 in good health. CDR3s include the opening cysteine and the closing phenylalanine or tryptophan. Each record gives: clone size, J gene, D gene, CDR3 length, V gene, CDR3 protein, CDR3 DNA. The D gene is left open where the match is weak. Clone size is stated in some rows and not others, as once, few, many or a class when expanded.

-	TRBJ2-5	-	14	TRBV12-3/TRBV12-4	CASSFRQASETQYF	TGTGCCAGCAGTTTCCGACAGGCCTCGGAGACCCAGTACTTC
few	TRBJ1-2	-	14	TRBV7-2	CASSFQRGGGGYTF	TGTGCCAGCAGCTTCCAAAGAGGGGGGGGTGGCTACACCTTC
-	TRBJ2-7	TRBD1	16	TRBV28	CASSPPGTVSSCEQYF	TGTGCCAGCAGTCCCCCCGGGACAGTTAGCTCCTGCGAGCAGTACTTC
many	TRBJ2-7	TRBD2	17	TRBV3-1	CASSQGQTSGSFYEQYF	TGTGCCAGCAGCCAAGGCCAGACTAGCGGGAGTTTCTACGAGCAGTACTTC
-	TRBJ2-7	-	12	TRBV6-2/TRBV6-3	CASMSGGHEQYF	TGTGCCAGCATGTCCGGGGGCCACGAGCAGTACTTC
few	TRBJ2-1	TRBD2	15	TRBV7-9	CASSTTSGGANEQFF	TGTGCCAGCAGCACGACTAGCGGGGGGGCCAATGAGCAGTTCTTC
-	TRBJ2-1	TRBD1	14	TRBV20-1	CSAHAGTGNNEQFF	TGCAGTGCTCACGCCGGGACAGGGAACAATGAGCAGTTCTTC
-	TRBJ2-1	-	12	TRBV5-1	CASSWDSVEQFF	TGCGCCAGCAGCTGGGACTCCGTGGAGCAGTTCTTC
-	TRBJ1-1	-	16	TRBV3-1	CASSRDGDTMNTEAFF	TGTGCCAGCAGCCGAGACGGTGATACTATGAACACTGAAGCTTTCTTT
few	TRBJ1-5	-	14	TRBV7-2	CASSRQAVNQPQHF	TGTGCCAGCAGTCGACAGGCCGTAAATCAGCCCCAGCATTTT
-	TRBJ2-1	-	13	TRBV9	CASSVTGNAEQFF	TGTGCCAGCAGCGTTACGGGGAATGCTGAGCAGTTCTTC
-	TRBJ2-7	TRBD2	15	TRBV20-1	CSATTTSGGPYEQYF	TGCAGTGCAACAACGACTAGCGGGGGGCCCTACGAGCAGTACTTC
few	TRBJ2-2	-	15	TRBV6-5	CASSYLAGNTGELFF	TGTGCCAGCAGTTACTTGGCAGGGAACACCGGGGAGCTGTTTTTT
once	TRBJ2-1	TRBD2	17	TRBV20-1	CSARDPLVAGVHNEQFF	TGCAGTGCTAGAGATCCCCTCGTAGCGGGAGTTCACAATGAGCAGTTCTTC
-	TRBJ2-1	-	14	TRBV20-1	CSASLRSSYNEQFF	TGCAGTGCCAGCCTCAGAAGCTCCTACAATGAGCAGTTCTTC
-	TRBJ1-2	-	15	TRBV7-2	CASSLVRQGLNGYTF	TGTGCCAGCAGCTTAGTTAGGCAGGGGTTAAATGGCTACACCTTC
-	TRBJ2-7	-	15	TRBV5-1	CASSLMGGAENEQYF	TGCGCCAGCAGCTTGATGGGGGGCGCGGAAAACGAGCAGTACTTC
few	TRBJ2-7	-	14	TRBV7-9	CASSKSTRVNEQYF	TGTGCCAGCAGCAAATCGACAAGGGTCAACGAGCAGTACTTC
-	TRBJ2-5	-	12	TRBV7-9	CASDSVQETQYF	TGTGCCAGCGACAGCGTCCAAGAGACCCAGTACTTC
-	TRBJ2-3	-	16	TRBV28	CASSPPPGSSTDTQYF	TGTGCCAGCAGCCCCCCCCCAGGATCTAGCACAGATACGCAGTATTTT